Listed below are T cell receptor beta chains from one sample, sequenced in a study of blood T cell repertoires in COVID-19. Some clones are missing from TCRdb's copy, which holds only in-frame ones; the method was immunoSEQ multiplex PCR. The sample shows under 350,000 clones, 85% of them seen only once. Sequences were obtained from peripheral blood. Receptors were obtained from a human donor in a cohort sampled during active COVID-19. Each CDR3 is given with its conserved first and last residue. A D gene is named only where the DNA matches it firmly. Not every row has a clone size; where given, it reads once, few, many or a size class.

>-|TRBV12-3/TRBV12-4|-|TRBJ2-7|13
TGTGCCAGCTCAGCGGTCCCGGGGAGCGAGCAGTACTTC
CASSAVPGSEQYF
>once|TRBV27|-|TRBJ2-7|18
TGTGCCAGCAGTTTATCCCCTGGACAGGAGGGTACGTTGTACGAGCAGTACTTC
CASSLSPGQEGTLYEQYF
>-|TRBV3-1/TRBV3-2|-|TRBJ2-4|15
TGTGCCAGCAGCCAAGGGTCCGGGAATTCAAACATTCAGTACTTC
CASSQGSGNSNIQYF
>once|TRBV2|-|TRBJ1-4|15
TGTGCCAGAGACTTCTGGGGGCGCGCCGTTGAAAAACTGTTTTTT
CARDFWGRAVEKLFF
>-|TRBV7-9|-|TRBJ2-6|18
TGTGCCAGCAGCTTATATTGGCAGGGTTTGTCTGGGGCCAACGTCCTGACTTTC
CASSLYWQGLSGANVLTF
>once|TRBV19|-|TRBJ2-1|16
TGTGCCAGTAGCGTCATGACTACAAGCTCCTACAATGAGCAGTTCTTC
CASSVMTTSSYNEQFF
>-|TRBV25-1|-|TRBJ1-2|11
TGTGCCACCTCACAGGGTTATGGCTACACCTTC
CATSQGYGYTF
>-|TRBV19|TRBD1|TRBJ2-7|15
TGTGCCAGTAGTAGGGGGGACAGGGTCCCCTACGAGCAGTACTTC
CASSRGDRVPYEQYF
>-|TRBV28|-|TRBJ1-2|14
TGTGCCAGCAGTTTAGGGGGGGTTGGGGCTGGCTACACCTTC
CASSLGGVGAGYTF
>-|TRBV18|-|TRBJ1-2|14
TGTGCCAGCTCACCATCTCAGGGGAGGGATGGCTACACCTTC
CASSPSQGRDGYTF
>-|TRBV4-1|TRBD1|TRBJ1-3|18
TGCGCCAGCAGCCAATTGGGACAGGGGGCCCTCTCTGGAAACACCATATATTTT
CASSQLGQGALSGNTIYF
>-|TRBV4-3|-|TRBJ2-2|16
TGCGCCAGCAGCCAAGAGCCCGGGACTCTCCCCGGGGAGCTGTTTTTT
CASSQEPGTLPGELFF
>-|TRBV5-4|-|TRBJ1-1|14
TGTGCCAGCAAGGGGCAGGGTATGAACACTGAAGCTTTCTTT
CASKGQGMNTEAFF
>-|TRBV7-3|TRBD1|TRBJ2-7|15
TGTGCCAGCAGGATGGGGGGACAGGGGGCAGGCGAGCAGTACTTC
CASRMGGQGAGEQYF
>-|TRBV5-1|-|TRBJ2-7|14
TGCGCCAGCAGCTTAGCGGGCCTTTCCGACGAGCAGTACTTC
CASSLAGLSDEQYF
>-|TRBV5-1|TRBD2|TRBJ2-5|18
TGCGCCAGCAGCTTGGGGGTTCTGCAAGCGGGAGCTCAAGAGACCCAGTACTTC
CASSLGVLQAGAQETQYF
>-|TRBV6-2/TRBV6-3|TRBD2|TRBJ2-7|15
TGTGCCAGCAGTTACGGGGCTAGCGGGAGCTACGAGCAGTACTTC
CASSYGASGSYEQYF
>-|TRBV28|TRBD2|TRBJ2-7|16
TGTGCCAGCAGTCCCCTGACTAGCCTGACATCCCTCGAGCAGTACTTC
CASSPLTSLTSLEQYF
>-|TRBV6-2/TRBV6-3|-|TRBJ2-7|15
TGTGCCAGCAGTTACAACGAACAGGGACCCTACGAGCAGTACTTC
CASSYNEQGPYEQYF
>-|TRBV3-1/TRBV3-2|-|TRBJ2-3|15
TGTGCCAGCGGAAGGGGGCGGGAGGTCCCAGATACGCAGTATTTT
CASGRGREVPDTQYF
>-|TRBV11-2|-|TRBJ2-3|15
TGTGCCAGCAGCATGATACTACCAGACACAGATACGCAGTATTTT
CASSMILPDTDTQYF
>-|TRBV5-1|TRBD1|TRBJ1-6|17
TGCGCCAGCAGCTTGGCCGCGAGGACAGGACGTAATTCACCCCTCCACTTT
CASSLAARTGRNSPLHF
>once|TRBV3-1/TRBV3-2|-|TRBJ1-2|13
TGTGCCAGCAGCCAAGGACAGGACTATGGCTACACCTTC
CASSQGQDYGYTF
>-|TRBV19|-|TRBJ1-6|14
TGTGCCTCCAGCAGAGGAACAGGAAATTCACCCCTCCACTTT
CASSRGTGNSPLHF
>-|TRBV19|-|TRBJ2-7|14
TGTGCCAGTAGTGTCCAGGGGAACTCCTACGAGCAGTACTTC
CASSVQGNSYEQYF
>few|TRBV30|-|TRBJ1-2|15
TGTGCCTGGAGCGGTTTGCTGGCAGGGAGGAATGGCTACACCTTC
CAWSGLLAGRNGYTF
>-|TRBV6-4|TRBD2|TRBJ2-3|18
TGTGCCAGCAGTGACTCGAGGGGGTTACGGGAGGGTCGAGATACGCAGTATTTT
CASSDSRGLREGRDTQYF
>-|TRBV7-9|-|TRBJ2-7|15
TGTGCCAGCAGCTTCCAGGGGCCAAAGCGAGACGAGCAGTACTTC
CASSFQGPKRDEQYF
>-|TRBV5-1|TRBD2|TRBJ2-1|14
TGCGCCAGCAGCTCCGGGACTAGCGGGAGAGAGCAGTTCTTC
CASSSGTSGREQFF
>-|TRBV11-2|-|TRBJ1-5|13
TGTGCCAGCAGCTTCGGGGAAGATCAGCCCCAGCATTTT
CASSFGEDQPQHF
>once|TRBV7-6|TRBD1|TRBJ1-1|20
TGTGCCAGCACCCAATACTCCAGGGACAGGGGAAGATGGATGAACACTGAAGCTTTCTTT
CASTQYSRDRGRWMNTEAFF
>-|TRBV29-1|-|TRBJ1-1|12
TGCAGCGTGGGTCGGGGGTATGCTGAAGCTTTCTTT
CSVGRGYAEAFF
>-|TRBV6-5|TRBD1|TRBJ2-4|14
TGTGCCAGCTCCCCGACAGGGGTCAAAAACATTCAGTACTTC
CASSPTGVKNIQYF
>once|TRBV19|-|TRBJ1-1|13
TGTGCCAGTAGTATAGCCGGGTACACTGAAGCTTTCTTT
CASSIAGYTEAFF
>-|TRBV14|-|TRBJ1-1|20
TGTGCCAGCAGCCAAGTAGAATATTGGAGAGCAGGGCTCCTCAGCCCTGAAGCTTTCTTT
CASSQVEYWRAGLLSPEAFF
>once|TRBV27|-|TRBJ2-1|13
TGTGCCAGCAACAACCAGGGAAACAGTGAGCAGTTCTTC
CASNNQGNSEQFF
>-|TRBV6-5|-|TRBJ2-7|15
TGTGCCAGCTGTCTTGGAGGGACAGAAGCCTACGAGCAGTACTTC
CASCLGGTEAYEQYF
>-|TRBV28|-|TRBJ1-4|15
TGTGCCAGCAGTTTACCAACAGGGTTCAGTGAAAAACTGTTTTTT
CASSLPTGFSEKLFF
>-|TRBV19|-|TRBJ1-5|14
TGTGCCAGTAGTGCAGGGGTCGGGAATCAGCCCCAGCATTTT
CASSAGVGNQPQHF
>-|TRBV2|TRBD1|TRBJ1-1|13
TGTGCCAGCAGGAGGACAGGGATGACTGAAGCTTTCTTT
CASRRTGMTEAFF
>-|TRBV30|-|TRBJ1-2|15
TGTGCCTGGAGGGGAGACAACGCGGCTAACTATGGCTACACCTTC
CAWRGDNAANYGYTF
>-|TRBV7-2|-|TRBJ1-5|15
TGTGCCAGCAGCTTGGACGGGGGGCCCAATCAGCCCCAGCATTTT
CASSLDGGPNQPQHF
>-|TRBV9|-|TRBJ1-2|12
TGTGCCAGCAGCGTGGGACTATATGGCTACACCTTC
CASSVGLYGYTF
>-|TRBV7-6|-|TRBJ2-5|15
TGTGCCAGCAGCTCAAGTGACAATGGATTTGAGACCCAGTACTTC
CASSSSDNGFETQYF
>-|TRBV4-1|-|TRBJ2-1|14
TGCGCCAGCAGCCGCCCCGGGACTGCAAATGAGCAGTTCTTC
CASSRPGTANEQFF
>-|TRBV5-1|TRBD2|TRBJ2-3|16
TGCGCCAGCAGCTTGGGGACTAGCGGGAGAACAGATACGCAGTATTTT
CASSLGTSGRTDTQYF
>-|TRBV15|TRBD2|TRBJ2-1|17
TGTGCCACCAGCAGAGACCTAAGCGGGAACTTTTACAATGAGCAGTTCTTC
CATSRDLSGNFYNEQFF
>-|TRBV6-2/TRBV6-3|-|TRBJ2-1|15
TGTGCCAGCAGTTTCGCAGTCTTTTCCTACAATGAGCAGTTCTTC
CASSFAVFSYNEQFF
>once|TRBV11-2|TRBD1|TRBJ1-1|15
TGTGCCAGCAGCTCGTCAGACAGGGGGGGAACTGAAGCTTTCTTT
CASSSSDRGGTEAFF
>-|TRBV18|-|TRBJ1-2|17
TGTGCCAGCTCATCATACTCAAGACAGGCCGCTAACTATGGCTACACCTTC
CASSSYSRQAANYGYTF
>-|TRBV10-1|TRBD1|TRBJ1-6|16
TGCGCCAGCACCCTGCTTGGACAGGGAAATAATTCACCCCTCCACTTT
CASTLLGQGNNSPLHF
>-|TRBV18|TRBD1|TRBJ1-3|18
TGTGCCAGCTCACCGAAGGACAGGGCGAGATTGTATGGAAACACCATATATTTT
CASSPKDRARLYGNTIYF
>-|TRBV6-2/TRBV6-3|TRBD2|TRBJ2-3|13
TGTGCCAGCAGTCGGGAGGACACAGATACGCAGTATTTT
CASSREDTDTQYF
>few|TRBV7-9|-|TRBJ2-6|16
TGTGCCAGCAGCACCAGTCGGGGGTTAGGGGCCAACGTCCTGACTTTC
CASSTSRGLGANVLTF